Described below is a single T cell receptor beta chain sequence and its context. These data belong to a study of blood T cell repertoires in COVID-19. Overall study context: The United States, Italy and Spain supplied acute and convalescent COVID-19 samples. In each case, the material was cDNA or gDNA derived from T cells, B-cell-depleted T cells, or PBMCs.

Between the trimmed V and J ends, which lost 5 bases and 7 bases, there was a span of 17 bases. The CDR3 contains 14 residues. The germline V gene has CDR1 SGHVS and CDR2 FQNEAQ. In the authors' workflow: Estimation of nucleated cell counts was performed using reference gene primer amplification. TCRdb keeps only in-frame clones here, not all; method: immunoSEQ multiplex PCR. V and J calls and clone size are as listed in that table; D and trimming were resolved from the DNA. The sample holds 150,000 to 200,000 clones; about 89% are singletons and the top ten take around 2.6%. The clonotype originates from a man in his forties or fifties with active or convalescent COVID-19. V is TRBV7-8 and J is TRBJ1-2; TRBD1 is a possible D gene (6 bases). Sequenced input: peripheral blood. In DNA, the CDR3 is TGTGCCAGCAGCCCCCGCACAGGGCCGCGTGGCTACACCTTC. Translation gives CASSPRTGPRGYTF. The entire variable domain, with the rest obtained from reference TRBV7-8 and TRBJ1-2, is as follows: GAGVSQSPRYKVAKRGQDVALRCDPISGHVSLFWYQQALGQGPEFLTYFQNEAQLDKSGLPSDRFFAERPEGSVSTLKIQRTQQEDSAVYLCASSPRTGPRGYTFGSGTRLTVV.